This TCR beta chain is from a study of blood T cell repertoires in COVID-19. For the study at large: The origin of the acute and convalescent COVID-19 samples was the United States, Italy and Spain.

V was trimmed by 2 bases and J by 6 bases, leaving 10 bases between them. Germline loops: CDR1 MNHEY, CDR2 SMNVEV (reference sequence). The CDR3 spans 14 residues. Under the authors' procedure: Amplification of reference gene primers provided the estimated nucleated cell counts. TCRdb's copy holds only in-frame clones and misses some; the assay was immunoSEQ multiplex PCR. That table gives V, J and clone size, and the DNA gave D and trimming. This sample yields 200,000 to 300,000 clones, of which 83% are seen a single time; 3.6% belongs to the top ten. Allocation to cohorts depended on clinical history reported by the participants.

Sample: PBMCs or T cells enriched from blood (not recorded which). The receptor's source is a middle-aged woman who had been exposed to COVID-19. The V call is TRBV27, the J call TRBJ1-4; no clear D. The DNA of the CDR3 is TGTGCCAGCAGTTTAGGGCAGGCTGATGAAAAACTGTTTTTT. Its translation is CASSLGQADEKLFF.